Shown below are 32 T cell receptor beta chains from a single sample sequenced in a study of CD8 T cells in Susac syndrome. Random hexamers were used to reverse transcribe an amount of roughly 0.45 to 1 ug RNA. TCRdb ran MiXCR on the immunoSEQ multiplex PCR reads and lists one entry per CDR3 protein. The sample has around 170,000 distinct CDR3 sequences, more than 85% seen once; the top ten hold around 0.15%. Sequenced material: CD8+ T cells from PBMCs. These receptors were obtained from a human donor with Susac syndrome.

The chain links TRBV4-1 to TRBJ2-7, with 8 bases identical to TRBD2. J was trimmed by 0 bases and V by 4 bases; bases with no gene match: 14. The germline V gene encodes CDR1 MGHRA and CDR2 YSYEKL. The CDR3 sequence is 18 residues long. CDR3 in DNA: TGCGCCAGCAGCCGAGCCGGGTCGGTTAGCGGGGACTCCTACGAGCAGTACTTC. It is translated as CASSRAGSVSGDSYEQYF.

The gene calls are TRBV18 and TRBJ2-2, with D maybe TRBD1 (6 bases). CDR1 is KGHSH and CDR2 is LQKENI in the germline V gene. The length of the CDR3 is 17 residues. Trimming cost V 4 bases and J 1 base, with 16 bases left between them. The CDR3 DNA is TGTGCCAGCTCACGCCAGAAGGGACATGTGAACACCGGGGAGCTGTTTTTT. Protein sequence: CASSRQKGHVNTGELFF. The whole variable domain, filled in from reference TRBV18 and TRBJ2-2, reads NAGVMQNPRHLVRRRGQEARLRCSPMKGHSHVYWYRQLPEEGLKFMVYLQKENIIDESGMPKERFSAEFPKEGPSILRIQQVVRGDSAAYFCASSRQKGHVNTGELFFGEGSRLTVL.

The CDR3 sequence: CATQGSGISEQFF. CDR3 nucleotide sequence: TGTGCCACCCAGGGTAGCGGGATTTCTGAGCAGTTCTTC. This sequence joins TRBV24-1 and TRBJ2-1; TRBD2 aligns across 8 bases. The germline gives CDR1 KGHDR, CDR2 SFDVKD. The CDR3 is 13 residues long. The trim removed 9 bases at V and 9 bases at J, leaving 9 bases unmatched.

With respect to this clonotype: One end of the junction fails to match germline, which may point to a read error. The genes are TRBV10-3 and TRBJ1-1; D is unclear. CDR1 and CDR2 (germline): ENHRY, SYGVKD. The CDR3 length is 13 residues. CDR3 in amino acids: CAISEPPNSEAFF. The CDR3 DNA is TGTGCCATCAGTGAGCCTCCCAACAGTGAAGCTTTCTTT.

The chain recombines TRBV15 with TRBJ2-7; TRBD1 might be the D (6 bases). The CDR3 is made up of 15 amino acids. Trimming left V 1 base short and J 3 bases short, with 13 bases between. Per germline, CDR1 LNHNV and CDR2 YYDKDF (reference sequence). CDR3 sequence: CATSRGTVPGYEQYF. CDR3 in DNA: TGTGCCACCAGCAGAGGGACAGTCCCTGGCTACGAGCAGTACTTC.

The V call is TRBV20-1, the J call TRBJ2-7; perhaps TRBD2 as D (5 bases). The CDR3 is made up of 12 amino acids. Germline lookup yields CDR1 DFQATT and CDR2 SNEGSKA (reference sequence). The V gene lost 1 base and the J gene lost 7 bases, with 11 bases spanning the gap. CDR3 DNA: TGCAGTGCTAGAGTGGCAGGCGGGGAGCAGTACTTC. Protein sequence: CSARVAGGEQYF.

CDR3 amino acids: CASSPAGGLETQYF. DNA for the CDR3: TGTGCCAGCAGCCCAGCGGGGGGGCTGGAGACCCAGTACTTC. The chain links TRBV13 to TRBJ2-5; 10 nucleotides line up with TRBD2. Germline-derived CDR1 and CDR2 are PRHDT and FYEKMQ (reference sequence). The CDR3 sequence is 14 residues long. The ends lost 5 bases at V and 5 bases at J; junction bases unmatched: 5. Full variable domain (missing parts from reference TRBV13 and TRBJ2-5): AAGVIQSPRHLIKEKRETATLKCYPIPRHDTVYWYQQGPGQDPQFLISFYEKMQSDKGSIPDRFSAQQFSDYHSELNMSSLELGDSALYFCASSPAGGLETQYFGPGTRLLVL.

Here the CDR3 DNA reads TGTGCCAGCAGCGGTGCGTGGACTAGCACAGATACGCAGTATTTT. It encodes CASSGAWTSTDTQYF. The V gene is TRBV9, the J gene TRBJ2-3, with D maybe TRBD2 (5 bases). The CDR3 has 15 amino acids. The germline V and J ends were trimmed by 3 bases and 0 bases, with 11 bases remaining between them. Germline assignment: CDR1 SGDLS and CDR2 YYNGEE.

The chain recombines TRBV4-1 with TRBJ2-3; no definite D call. The CDR3 contains 14 residues. Trimming left V 0 bases short and J 2 bases short, with 6 bases between. CDR1 is MGHRA, CDR2 YSYEKL, per germline. CDR3 sequence: CASSQDKYTDTQYF. The CDR3 DNA reads TGCGCCAGCAGCCAAGATAAGTACACAGATACGCAGTATTTT.

V and J are TRBV7-9 and TRBJ2-1, with 7 bases aligning to TRBD2. V gave up 0 bases and J gave up 7 bases; unmatched junction bases: 6. Germline V gene sequence: CDR1 SEHNR, CDR2 FQNEAQ (reference sequence). There are 15 residues in the CDR3. The CDR3 loop is CASSLAGGTLNEQFF. For the CDR3, the DNA is TGTGCCAGCAGCTTAGCGGGAGGGACTCTGAATGAGCAGTTCTTC.

The rearrangement links TRBV20-1 to TRBJ2-1; 14 positions agree with TRBD2. Per germline, CDR1 DFQATT and CDR2 SNEGSKA (reference sequence). J was trimmed by 5 bases and V by 1 base; bases with no gene match: 10. The CDR3 has 18 amino acids. Here the CDR3 reads CSARGLAGGLNRDNEQFF. The DNA of the CDR3 is TGCAGTGCTAGAGGACTAGCGGGAGGGTTAAATCGGGACAATGAGCAGTTCTTC.

The rearrangement joins TRBV19 to TRBJ1-2; TRBD1 is a possible D gene (6 bases). CDR1 and CDR2 from the germline V gene are LNHDA and SQIVND (reference sequence). The CDR3 totals 13 residues. Between the trimmed V and J ends, which lost 5 bases and 4 bases, there was a span of 11 bases. The CDR3 bases are TGTGCCAGTAGTTCAACAGGGACCTATGGCTACACCTTC. Amino acids: CASSSTGTYGYTF.

The chain combines TRBV6-1 with TRBJ2-5, with TRBD1 matching 8 bases. Germline trimming cut 0 bases from V and 3 bases from J; bases unmatched to any gene: 9. The CDR3 runs 17 residues. Germline lookup yields CDR1 MNHNS and CDR2 SASEGT. In nucleotides, the CDR3 is TGTGCCAGCAGTGAAGCTGGAACTTCGGACAGGGAAGAGACCCAGTACTTC. Its translation: CASSEAGTSDREETQYF.

The chain joins TRBV9 to TRBJ2-7; TRBD2 is a possible D gene (7 bases). Germline V gene lookup returns CDR1 SGDLS and CDR2 YYNGEE. CDR3 length: 15 amino acids. Trimming removed 0 bases from V and 0 bases from J, with 10 bases in between. CDR3: CASSVAAGASYEQYF. CDR3 DNA: TGTGCCAGCAGCGTAGCTGCGGGGGCCTCCTACGAGCAGTACTTC.

In nucleotides, the CDR3 is TGTGCCAGCAGCGATTCGGACAGGGGGAATGAAAAACTGTTTTTT. This gives the protein CASSDSDRGNEKLFF. The chain is built from TRBV9 and TRBJ1-4; 10 nucleotides align to TRBD1. The CDR3 contains 15 residues. V was pared by 3 bases and J by 5 bases, with 4 bases of the junction left unmatched. Germline V CDR1 and CDR2: SGDLS, YYNGEE.

This chain connects TRBV6-5 to TRBJ2-5, with D unclear. The germline V and J ends were trimmed by 6 bases and 2 bases, with 13 bases remaining between them. This CDR3 contains 14 residues. From germline, CDR1 is MNHEY and CDR2 SVGAGI. The CDR3 here is CASSLVVGQETQYF. CDR3 nucleotide sequence: TGTGCCAGCAGCCTGGTGGTAGGTCAAGAGACCCAGTACTTC.

V gene TRBV3-1 combines with J gene TRBJ2-7; D may be TRBD1 (5 bases). V lost 3 bases and J lost 4, with 7 bases in between. Germline V gives CDR1 LGHDT, CDR2 YNNKEL (reference sequence). The CDR3 contains 12 residues. Here the CDR3 DNA reads TGTGCCAGCAGCCATGACAGTTACGAGCAGTACTTC. It specifies CASSHDSYEQYF.

The chain employs TRBV15 and TRBJ2-1; the D gene is possibly TRBD2 (6 bases). The CDR3 loop spans 16 amino acids. Trimming took off 0 bases at V and 4 bases at J, with 13 bases between the two ends. Germline V lookup: CDR1 LNHNV, CDR2 YYDKDF (reference sequence). For the CDR3, the DNA is TGTGCCACCAGCAGAGATAGCGGACCTCTTTACAATGAGCAGTTCTTC. Residues: CATSRDSGPLYNEQFF. The full variable domain, completed using reference TRBV15 and TRBJ2-1, is DAMVIQNPRYQVTQFGKPVTLSCSQTLNHNVMYWYQQKSSQAPKLLFHYYDKDFNNEADTPDNFQSRRPNTSFCFLDIRSPGLGDTAMYLCATSRDSGPLYNEQFFGPGTRLTVL.

The chain joins TRBV7-2 to TRBJ2-7; no clear D. V lost 3 bases and J 2 bases, leaving 11 bases between the germline ends. The CDR3 totals 14 residues. Germline values: CDR1 SGHTA, CDR2 FQGNSA. This chain's CDR3 is CASSFLSRAYEQYF. The CDR3, as DNA: TGTGCCAGCAGCTTTCTATCTAGAGCCTACGAGCAGTACTTC.

The chain links TRBV29-1 to TRBJ2-2, with 7 bases lining up with TRBD2. The length of the CDR3 is 15 residues. The germline gives CDR1 SQVTM, CDR2 ANQGSEA. V gave up 6 bases and J gave up 1 base; unmatched junction bases: 8. This CDR3 is CSVSPGTMNTGELFF. The CDR3 nucleotides read TGCAGCGTCTCACCCGGGACTATGAACACCGGGGAGCTGTTTTTT.

The chain carries TRBV11-3 and TRBJ1-5; no definite D call. V lost 4 bases and J lost 5, with 9 bases in between. The CDR3 contains 13 residues. The germline V gene has CDR1 SGHNT and CDR2 YENEEA. The CDR3 bases are TGTGCCAGCAGCTCGCCCATTGATCAGCCCCAGCATTTT. Translating gives CASSSPIDQPQHF. The whole variable domain, filled in from reference TRBV11-3 and TRBJ1-5, reads EAGVVQSPRYKIIEKKQPVAFWCNPISGHNTLYWYLQNLGQGPELLIRYENEEAVDDSQLPKDRFSAERLKGVDSTLKIQPAELGDSAVYLCASSSPIDQPQHFGDGTRLSIL.

The V and J genes are TRBV12-3 or TRBV12-4 and TRBJ2-7; 9 positions agree with TRBD1. Losses at the gene ends were 8 bases for V and 6 bases for J; bases not matched to a gene: 5. The CDR3 contains 12 residues. CDR3 amino acids: CASRDREVEQYF. For the CDR3, the DNA is TGTGCCAGCCGGGACAGGGAGGTCGAGCAGTACTTC.

This sequence joins TRBV5-6 and TRBJ2-7; weak D call: TRBD1 (5 bases). The CDR3 is 13 amino acids. Germline assignment: CDR1 SGHDT and CDR2 YYEEEE. V was shortened by 2 bases and J by 0 bases, with 6 bases between the two germline ends. The DNA of the CDR3 is TGTGCCAGCAGCTTTCAGGGCTCCTACGAGCAGTACTTC. As protein: CASSFQGSYEQYF.

The chain uses TRBV5-6 and TRBJ2-1; maybe TRBD1 (6 bases). V lost 1 base and J 2 bases, leaving 7 bases between the germline ends. The CDR3 spans 14 residues. Germline CDR1 is SGHDT and CDR2 is YYEEEE. The CDR3 nucleotides are TGTGCCAGCAGCTTGAGGGGGACCTACAATGAGCAGTTCTTC. Translation gives CASSLRGTYNEQFF. Full variable domain (remainder filled in from reference TRBV5-6 and TRBJ2-1): DAGVTQSPTHLIKTRGQQVTLRCSPKSGHDTVSWYQQALGQGPQFIFQYYEEEERQRGNFPDRFSGHQFPNYSSELNVNALLLGDSALYLCASSLRGTYNEQFFGPGTRLTVL.

The chain recombines TRBV5-1 with TRBJ2-1, with 8 bases identical to TRBD1. The junction had 7 bases not matched to a gene; V was cut back by 4 bases and J by 7 bases. The germline V gene has CDR1 SGHRS and CDR2 YFSETQ. The length of the CDR3 is 14 residues. The CDR3 sequence is CASSPPDRVNEQFF. The DNA of the CDR3 is TGCGCCAGCAGCCCCCCGGACAGGGTTAATGAGCAGTTCTTC.

The rearrangement uses TRBV20-1 and TRBJ2-7; TRBD1 might be the D (6 bases). The CDR3 runs 13 residues. The germline V gene has CDR1 DFQATT and CDR2 SNEGSKA (reference sequence). The germline V and J ends were trimmed by 6 bases and 0 bases, with 12 bases remaining between them. The CDR3 loop is CSAETGGSYEQYF. DNA of the CDR3: TGCAGTGCAGAGACAGGAGGCTCCTACGAGCAGTACTTC.

V is TRBV27 and J is TRBJ2-5; maybe TRBD2 (6 bases). The ends were cut back, 6 bases at V and 0 bases at J, with 11 bases in the middle. The germline CDR1 and CDR2 sequences are MNHEY and SMNVEV (reference sequence). This CDR3 contains 14 residues. CDR3 nucleotides: TGTGCCAGCAGAAGAGGGAGGTACCAAGAGACCCAGTACTTC. Translation: CASRRGRYQETQYF.

V usage is TRBV20-1 and J usage is TRBJ1-2, with 12 nucleotides matching TRBD1. Germline V gene sequence: CDR1 DFQATT, CDR2 SNEGSKA (reference sequence). V dropped 4 bases and J dropped 3; count of bases not matched to a gene: 3. The CDR3 length is 14 residues. Written as DNA, the CDR3 is TGCAGTGCTACCGGGACAGGGGGCGACTATGGCTACACCTTC. Its protein is CSATGTGGDYGYTF.

The J gene is TRBJ1-2, the V gene TRBV12-5; D may be TRBD1 (6 bases). This CDR3 contains 13 residues. Trimming removed 6 bases from V and 5 bases from J, with 13 bases in between. From germline, CDR1 is LGHNT and CDR2 FRNRAP. CDR3 region: CASGPTTGYGYTF. The CDR3 DNA sequence: TGTGCTAGTGGCCCCACGACAGGTTATGGCTACACCTTC.

The V gene is TRBV6-1, the J gene TRBJ1-2; no clear D gene. This CDR3 is 16 amino acids long. The germline gives CDR1 MNHNS, CDR2 SASEGT. Trimming pared 11 bases from V and 0 bases from J, leaving 22 bases between. CDR3 bases: TGTGCCGCCTATGACCCCGTTGGGCTCTCTAACTATGGCTACACCTTC. Translation gives CAAYDPVGLSNYGYTF.

The CDR3 nucleotides are TGCAGTGCTAGGCTCAGCAATCAGCCCCAGCATTTT. The encoded protein is CSARLSNQPQHF. This sequence joins TRBV20-1 and TRBJ1-5; D remains ambiguous. Germline values: CDR1 DFQATT, CDR2 SNEGSKA (reference sequence). The length of the CDR3 is 12 residues. With 3 bases removed from V and 1 base from J, the gap between germline ends came to 4 bases.

The genes are TRBV7-8 and TRBJ1-5; D not certain. V was pared by 0 bases and J by 5 bases, with 5 bases between. Germline V gene sequence: CDR1 SGHVS, CDR2 FQNEAQ. CDR3 length: 13 residues. CDR3 sequence: CASSLAPDQPQHF. DNA of the CDR3: TGTGCCAGCAGCTTAGCTCCTGATCAGCCCCAGCATTTT.